This T cell receptor (beta chain) was documented in a study of blood T cell repertoires in COVID-19. The wider study: The samples span acute and convalescent COVID-19 from the United States, Italy and Spain. T cells, B-cell-depleted T cells, or PBMCs provided the cDNA or gDNA that served as material.

After removal of 2 bases from V and 1 base from J, the junction contained 7 bases not matched to a gene. The CDR3 contains 16 residues. Per the germline V gene, CDR1 is MDHEN and CDR2 is SYDVKM. Per the original methods: Estimates of nucleated cell counts were drawn from the amplification of reference gene primers. Data came from immunoSEQ multiplex PCR; TCRdb stores just in-frame clones and leaves some out. That table supplies the V and J calls and clone size; D and trimming were determined from the DNA. The table shows 20,000 to 25,000 clones, with approximately 90% occurring only once. This clonotype was sampled from a human donor in a cohort sampled during active COVID-19. The donor label of this sample is uncertain. Sequences were obtained from peripheral blood. The chain couples TRBV28 to TRBJ1-1, with 7 bases aligning to TRBD1. The CDR3 loop is CASSLLRGTGNTEAFF. The CDR3 coding sequence is TGTGCCAGCAGTTTACTCAGGGGGACGGGGAACACTGAAGCTTTCTTT.